These T cell receptor beta chains were read from a single sample in a study of human T cells and chemical hapten exposure. TCRdb reprocessed the RACE reads via MiXCR and lists one record per CDR3 protein. The profile shows approximately 350,000 distinct CDR3 sequences, about 6.9% of them singletons. This material consisted of whole blood, taken in connection with sensitization to the hapten diphenylcyclopropenone (DPC). The receptor set was obtained from a young woman with alopecia areata. Some clones in this sample may be carry-over from other donors' samples. CDR3s include the opening cysteine and the closing phenylalanine or tryptophan. A D gene is named only where the DNA matches it firmly. Clone size appears in some rows only: once, few, many, or a class for an expanded clone.

cdr3_length	d_call	v_call	clone_size	j_call	cdr3_aa	cdr3_nt
16	NA	TRBV20-1	once	TRBJ2-7	CSARGQGRDLSYEQYF	TGCAGTGCTAGAGGGCAGGGGCGAGACCTCTCCTACGAGCAGTACTTC
13	NA	TRBV7-2	many	TRBJ1-2	CASSAYREYGYTF	TGTGCCAGCAGCGCGTACAGGGAGTATGGCTACACCTTC
12	NA	TRBV7-9	NA	TRBJ2-3	CASSSPVDTQYF	TGTGCCAGCAGCTCCCCAGTAGATACGCAGTATTTT
15	NA	TRBV6-2/TRBV6-3	few	TRBJ2-3	CASRTGPLSIDTQYF	TGTGCCAGCAGGACGGGGCCCCTCTCGATAGATACGCAGTATTTT
15	TRBD1	TRBV14	many	TRBJ1-3	CASSQRGQSIDTIYF	TGTGCCAGCAGCCAAAGGGGACAGTCTATCGACACCATATATTTT
15	TRBD1	TRBV20-1	many	TRBJ1-5	CSARAGTGNNQPQHF	TGCAGTGCTAGAGCCGGGACAGGTAACAATCAGCCCCAGCATTTT
15	TRBD1	TRBV10-3	NA	TRBJ1-2	CAISESGTGPYGYTF	TGTGCCATCAGTGAATCAGGGACAGGGCCATATGGCTACACCTTC
13	NA	TRBV5-4	many	TRBJ2-3	CASSLVAPGTQYF	TGTGCCAGCAGCTTGGTGGCCCCCGGTACGCAGTATTTT
14	NA	TRBV20-1	many	TRBJ1-2	CSARGKQGYYGYTF	TGCAGTGCTAGAGGCAAACAGGGATACTATGGCTACACCTTC
14	NA	TRBV7-3	few	TRBJ1-5	CASSASGGSQPQHF	TGTGCCAGCAGCGCAAGCGGGGGGTCTCAGCCCCAGCATTTT
14	NA	TRBV13	few	TRBJ2-6	CASSSHTGANVLTF	TGTGCCAGCAGCTCTCATACTGGGGCCAACGTCCTGACTTTC
14	TRBD1	TRBV6-5	NA	TRBJ2-7	CASRGQGPFSEQYF	TGTGCCAGCAGGGGACAGGGGCCATTCAGCGAGCAGTACTTC
10	NA	TRBV9	many	TRBJ2-7	CAGRGYEQYF	TGTGCCGGCCGAGGTTACGAGCAGTACTTC
16	NA	TRBV20-1	few	TRBJ1-5	CSATTGQDPSNQPQHF	TGCAGTGCTACCACCGGACAAGATCCTAGCAATCAGCCCCAGCATTTT
14	NA	TRBV9	once	TRBJ2-4	CASSAGIQKNIQYF	TGTGCCAGCAGCGCGGGGATTCAGAAAAACATTCAGTACTTC
15	TRBD2	TRBV20-1	NA	TRBJ2-7	CSARGSGGDPREQYF	TGCAGTGCTAGAGGAAGCGGGGGAGACCCTAGGGAGCAGTACTTC
14	NA	TRBV7-2	many	TRBJ1-5	CASSLAGQNQPQHF	TGTGCCAGCAGCTTAGCTGGACAGAATCAGCCCCAGCATTTT
13	NA	TRBV12-3/TRBV12-4	many	TRBJ2-1	CASSLPPGDEQFF	TGTGCCAGCAGTTTACCCCCGGGGGATGAGCAGTTCTTC
13	NA	TRBV12-3/TRBV12-4	many	TRBJ1-4	CASSFGQNEKLFF	TGTGCCAGCAGTTTTGGGCAGAATGAAAAACTGTTTTTT
16	TRBD2	TRBV12-3/TRBV12-4	few	TRBJ2-1	CASSFERGGFPNEQFF	TGTGCCAGCAGTTTCGAGCGGGGGGGGTTTCCCAATGAGCAGTTCTTC
14	NA	TRBV10-3	NA	TRBJ1-2	CAIKSDRLPYGYTF	TGTGCCATCAAGTCAGACAGACTACCCTATGGCTACACCTTC
12	NA	TRBV20-1	NA	TRBJ1-1	CSARRQTTEAFF	TGCAGTGCTAGAAGGCAGACCACTGAAGCTTTCTTT
15	NA	TRBV19	few	TRBJ1-6	CASSGGRSGNSPLHF	TGTGCCAGTAGCGGGGGGCGAAGTGGTAATTCACCCCTCCACTTT
17	NA	TRBV12-3/TRBV12-4	NA	TRBJ2-2	CASSFKKRSLYTGELFF	TGTGCCAGCAGTTTTAAGAAGCGGAGTTTGTACACCGGGGAGCTGTTTTTT
15	NA	TRBV5-1	many	TRBJ2-3	CASSLGTVGLDTQYF	TGCGCCAGCAGCCTTGGCACGGTCGGACTAGATACGCAGTATTTT
16	NA	TRBV7-8	NA	TRBJ2-1	CASSLVTFPLNNEQFF	TGTGCCAGCAGCTTAGTAACATTCCCGTTAAACAATGAGCAGTTCTTC
11	NA	TRBV29-1	few	TRBJ2-2	CSGDISGELFF	TGCAGCGGGGATATTTCCGGGGAGCTGTTTTTT
18	TRBD1	TRBV7-2	few	TRBJ1-6	CASSLSFTPGQGSSPLHF	TGTGCCAGCAGCTTAAGCTTCACTCCGGGACAGGGGAGTTCACCCCTCCACTTT
14	TRBD2	TRBV7-9	many	TRBJ2-1	CASSLAGGPNEQFF	TGTGCCAGCAGCCTAGCGGGGGGGCCAAATGAGCAGTTCTTC
15	TRBD1	TRBV12-3/TRBV12-4	NA	TRBJ1-6	CASSDGQGYNSPLHF	TGTGCCAGCAGCGATGGACAGGGCTATAATTCACCCCTCCACTTT
15	NA	TRBV2	few	TRBJ2-3	CASSERAPYTDTQYF	TGTGCCAGCAGTGAACGGGCCCCCTACACAGATACGCAGTATTTT
13	NA	TRBV5-6	many	TRBJ1-2	CASSLVTDHGYTF	TGTGCCAGCAGCTTGGTGACAGACCATGGCTACACCTTC
13	NA	TRBV18	few	TRBJ2-1	CASSPPSYNEQFF	TGTGCCAGCTCACCACCCTCCTACAATGAGCAGTTCTTC
11	NA	TRBV20-1	few	TRBJ2-1	CSARGNSEQFF	TGCAGTGCTAGAGGAAATTCAGAGCAGTTCTTC
15	TRBD1	TRBV5-1	NA	TRBJ1-2	CASSPGQGDYYGYTF	TGCGCCAGCAGCCCGGGACAGGGGGACTACTATGGCTACACCTTC
13	TRBD1	TRBV7-6	many	TRBJ1-2	CASSPTGSDGYTF	TGTGCCAGCAGCCCGACAGGGAGCGATGGCTACACCTTC